The text below deals with one T cell receptor beta chain. Its specific antigen is unknown. No base quality information exists; no much larger clone differs at one position. V was cut back by 0 bases and J by 4 bases, leaving a gap of 15 bases between them. Reading the germline V gene (reference sequence) gives CDR1 LNHDA and CDR2 SQIVND. There are 16 amino acids in the CDR3, from cysteine to phenylalanine inclusive. Only the CDR3 part of the read is kept: 48 bases, read in frame from the first base. The data stem from a study of blood T cell repertoires in COVID-19 (dated by TCRdb to 2020 to 2022). At the level of the whole study: Samples from collaborators originated in the United States, Italy and Spain and spanned both the acute and convalescent phases of COVID-19. The material from the prospective study consisted of cDNA or gDNA derived from T cells, B-cell-depleted T cells, or PBMCs. Subjects who had been exposed to COVID-19, were actively infected with it, or had recovered from it provided the deeply sampled blood TCRbeta repertoires that made up the dataset. The repertoires were released in a freely available public database intended as a resource for research on the immune response to SARS-CoV-2. The samples were drawn from two sources: the first 160 participants of the ongoing ImmuneRACE study, and 1,000 to 1,500 subjects contributed by 6 global collaborators. Sample metadata almost always included a de-identified subject ID, COVID-19 status, age in years and sex. Where HLA class I and class II types were available, the types were taken from metadata supplied by the sample provider, not from assay-based typing. Findings and caveats that apply to the study as a whole: Clinical and demographic metadata were provided uncurated, with the amount varying by source and participant.

Each collaborating institution followed its own protocols to collect whole blood in K2EDTA tubes. For TCRbeta analysis, collaborators shipped samples as frozen whole blood, isolated PBMCs, or DNA extracted from either of those sample types. TCRbeta CDR3 regions were amplified from genomic DNA using the immunoSEQ Assay, a bias-controlled multiplex PCR. In the authors' own workflow: The number of nucleated cells in each sample was estimated from the amplification of reference gene primers within the assay. To quantify the absolute abundance of each unique TCRbeta CDR3 rearrangement, sequence reads were collapsed and filtered. For each sample, productive Simpson clonality was calculated as the square root of Simpson's diversity index across productive rearrangements. TCRdb's version of the immuneACCESS table is confined to in-frame rearrangements and falls short of the full clone set. An unresolved V gene accounts for under half of the shortfall where checked; the remainder is of unknown origin. V and J calls and clone size are as listed in that table; D and trimming were resolved from the DNA. The sample profile shows about 200,000 clones; 86% of them were found once. The ten biggest clones cover over 2% of the sample.

The sequence came from a woman aged 50 to 60 with acute or convalescent COVID-19. The chain couples TRBV19 to TRBJ1-2; no D segment can be confidently identified. Sequencing input: peripheral blood. The CDR3 here reads CASSIDLFLTGYGYTF. The DNA sequence is given as TGTGCCAGTAGTATAGATCTATTCCTCACTGGCTATGGCTACACCTTC.